One sample yielded the 14 T cell receptor beta chains listed below, sequenced in a study of human T cells and chemical hapten exposure (dated by TCRdb to about 2021). Library preparation was by RACE. TCRdb names NextSeq 500 as the instrument used. The public sequencing data were trimmed at Q25 with fastp and processed into clonotypes with MiXCR by TCRdb, which kept only in-frame beta chains. Entries are consolidated by CDR3 protein sequence, retaining the most common genes and DNA. This sample holds more than 80,000 distinct CDR3 sequences; more than 10% were observed only once. Around 3.3% of the sample is in the top ten clones. The sample's time point label is to be understood as: pre-sensitization, week 0. The treatment or condition label on this specimen signifies: therapeutic diphenylcyclopropenone sensitization with weekly scalp DPC. Source: whole blood, taken in connection with sensitization to the hapten diphenylcyclopropenone (DPC). All receptors derive from a woman aged 55 to 70 with alopecia areata. Some clones in this sample may be carry-over from other donors' samples.

This clonotype has just a few counts. The chain has TRBV29-1 and TRBJ2-7; 9 nucleotides line up with TRBD1. The CDR3 is made up of 12 amino acids. Germline CDR1 reads SQVTM; CDR2 reads ANQGSEA. The V gene end was trimmed by 6 bases and the J gene end by 5 bases; junction bases not matched to a gene: 5. The CDR3 here is CSVGTGYNEQYF. For the CDR3, the DNA is TGCAGCGTCGGGACAGGGTACAACGAGCAGTACTTC.

There are a few counts of this clonotype. The CDR3 loop reads CASSLPPDYEQYF. The CDR3 region has the DNA TGCGCCAGCAGCTTGCCCCCCGACTACGAGCAGTACTTC. This chain links TRBV5-1 with TRBJ2-7; no firm D call. Germline V gene lookup returns CDR1 SGHRS and CDR2 YFSETQ. The germline V and J ends were trimmed by 1 base and 3 bases, with 8 bases remaining between them. There are 13 residues in the CDR3.

This clonotype turned up a few times. V usage is TRBV7-8 and J usage is TRBJ2-7; 7 nucleotides agree with TRBD2. Germline V gene data show CDR1 as SGHVS and CDR2 as FQNEAQ. This CDR3 is built from 16 residues. Germline trimming cut 5 bases from V and 7 bases from J; bases unmatched to any gene: 17. CDR3 amino acids: CASSLQPPSGAREQYF. The CDR3 region has the DNA TGTGCCAGCAGCCTCCAGCCCCCAAGCGGGGCGAGAGAGCAGTACTTC.

This clonotype showed up many times. This rearrangement joins TRBV6-1 to TRBJ1-5; D not certain. V lost 1 base and J lost 4, with 11 bases in between. CDR1 and CDR2 from the germline V gene are MNHNS and SASEGT. The CDR3 totals 15 residues. CDR3 sequence: CASSEDWRMNQPQHF. CDR3 coding DNA: TGTGCCAGCAGTGAAGATTGGCGGATGAATCAGCCCCAGCATTTT.

The rearrangement links TRBV3-1 to TRBJ2-2; TRBD2 matches at 13 bases. This CDR3 region has 16 residues. V trimming: 4 bases; J trimming: 1 base; junction bases outside the gene matches: 0. Germline lookup yields CDR1 LGHDT and CDR2 YNNKEL (reference sequence). CDR3 in amino acids: CASSRLAGGNTGELFF. The CDR3 region has the DNA TGTGCCAGCAGCCGACTAGCGGGGGGGAACACCGGGGAGCTGTTTTTT.

This clonotype has at least ten counts. The chain carries TRBV2 and TRBJ2-3, with D unclear. This CDR3 comprises 13 residues. In germline, CDR1 is SNHLY, CDR2 FYNNEI. Trimming left V 1 base short and J 5 bases short, with 7 bases between. CDR3 loop: CASSEEWGDTQYF. CDR3 DNA sequence: TGTGCCAGCAGTGAAGAGTGGGGAGATACGCAGTATTTT.

This clonotype was counted ten times or more. The rearrangement joins TRBV7-2 to TRBJ2-1; TRBD1 aligns across 9 bases. This CDR3 spans 15 amino acids. Germline CDR1 reads SGHTA; CDR2 reads FQGNSA. After removal of 5 bases from V and 1 base from J, the junction contained 3 bases not matched to a gene. CDR3 bases: TGTGCCAGCAGCCCACAGGGGGCATCCTACAATGAGCAGTTCTTC. It translates to CASSPQGASYNEQFF.

As DNA, the CDR3 is TGCAGTGCCCTAAAGGGACAGGGCAGCACAGATACGCAGTATTTT. This gives the protein CSALKGQGSTDTQYF. The chain is built from TRBV20-1 and TRBJ2-3; 9 bases are a match to TRBD1. The ends lost 6 bases at V and 0 bases at J; junction bases unmatched: 7. Germline V CDR1 and CDR2: DFQATT, SNEGSKA (reference sequence). This CDR3 contains 15 residues.

Only a few counts were recorded for this clonotype. The chain carries TRBV6-6 and TRBJ1-1; no reliable D call. The CDR3 totals 14 residues. The germline V and J ends were trimmed by 0 bases and 8 bases, with 13 bases remaining between them. Germline CDR1 reads MNHNY; CDR2 reads SVGAGI (reference sequence). CDR3 DNA sequence: TGTGCCAGCAGTTACTCGGCAGTAACGGGAGAAGCTTTCTTT. Translation: CASSYSAVTGEAFF.

The chain joins TRBV30 to TRBJ2-7, with 8 nucleotides matching TRBD1. With 0 bases clipped from V and 6 bases from J, the junction kept 10 bases outside the gene matches. The CDR3 covers 15 residues. CDR1 and CDR2 (germline): GTSNPN, SVGIG (reference sequence). The CDR3 spells CAWSVPGRGHFEQYF. The CDR3 bases are TGTGCCTGGAGTGTACCCGGCAGGGGGCATTTCGAGCAGTACTTC.

This sequence joins TRBV7-6 and TRBJ2-7, with no clear D. CDR1 is SGHVS and CDR2 is FNYEAQ in the germline V gene. Trimming cost V 3 bases and J 4 bases, with 13 bases left between them. This CDR3 region has 14 residues. Here the CDR3 reads CASSLIGKSYEQYF. The CDR3 DNA sequence: TGTGCCAGCAGCTTGATAGGGAAGAGTTACGAGCAGTACTTC.

In this sample, this clonotype turned up many times. The chain has TRBV20-1 and TRBJ2-7, with 7 bases aligning to TRBD1. CDR3 length: 16 residues. J was trimmed by 3 bases and V by 3 bases; bases with no gene match: 14. Per the germline V gene, CDR1 is DFQATT and CDR2 is SNEGSKA (reference sequence). For the CDR3, the DNA is TGCAGTGCTAGGGGAATTGGTGGGACAGCCAGCTACGAGCAGTACTTC. Translation gives CSARGIGGTASYEQYF.

The chain has TRBV30 and TRBJ2-2; 7 bases agree with TRBD1. The CDR3 runs to 13 residues. Germline V CDR1 and CDR2: GTSNPN, SVGIG (reference sequence). V trimming: 3 bases; J trimming: 6 bases; junction bases outside the gene matches: 4. Here the CDR3 DNA reads TGTGCCTGGAGGACAGGGCGGGCCGGGGAGCTGTTTTTT. As protein: CAWRTGRAGELFF.

This clonotype was detected many times. The chain uses TRBV7-6 and TRBJ2-5; perhaps TRBD2 as D (6 bases). V lost 5 bases and J 1 base, leaving 14 bases between the germline ends. The CDR3 has 15 residues. CDR1 and CDR2 (germline): SGHVS, FNYEAQ. The CDR3 sequence: CASSNGGVGQETQYF. CDR3 bases: TGTGCCAGCAGCAACGGGGGTGTAGGCCAAGAGACCCAGTACTTC.